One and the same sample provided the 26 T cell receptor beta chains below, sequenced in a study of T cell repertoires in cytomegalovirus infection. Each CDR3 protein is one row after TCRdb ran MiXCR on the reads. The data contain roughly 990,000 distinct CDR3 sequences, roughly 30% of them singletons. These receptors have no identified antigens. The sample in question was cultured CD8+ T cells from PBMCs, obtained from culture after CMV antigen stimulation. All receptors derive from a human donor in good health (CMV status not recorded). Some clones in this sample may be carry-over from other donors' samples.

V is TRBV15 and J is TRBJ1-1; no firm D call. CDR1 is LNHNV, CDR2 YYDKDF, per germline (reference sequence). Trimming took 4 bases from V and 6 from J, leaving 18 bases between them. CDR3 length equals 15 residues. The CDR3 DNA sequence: TGTGCCACCAGCAAGAACATGGGTATAGGTTCTGAAGCTTTCTTT. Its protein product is CATSKNMGIGSEAFF.

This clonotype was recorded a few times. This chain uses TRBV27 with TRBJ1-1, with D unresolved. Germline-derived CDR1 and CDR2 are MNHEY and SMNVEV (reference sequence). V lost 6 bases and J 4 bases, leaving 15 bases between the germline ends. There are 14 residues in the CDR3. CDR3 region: CASSLGLEGTEAFF. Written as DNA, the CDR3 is TGTGCCAGCAGCCTAGGTTTGGAGGGCACTGAAGCTTTCTTT.

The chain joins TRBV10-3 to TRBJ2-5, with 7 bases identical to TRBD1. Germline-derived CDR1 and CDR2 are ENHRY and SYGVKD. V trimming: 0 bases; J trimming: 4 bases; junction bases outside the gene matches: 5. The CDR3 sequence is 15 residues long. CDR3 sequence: CAISESWGQRETQYF. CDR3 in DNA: TGTGCCATCAGTGAGTCGTGGGGACAGAGAGAGACCCAGTACTTC.

The CDR3 DNA sequence: TGTGCCAGCAGCGCTAGAGTCGGGGAGCTGTTTTTT. Its protein product is CASSARVGELFF. This chain joins TRBV5-4 and TRBJ2-2; no definite D call. This CDR3 is built from 12 residues. V was shortened by 4 bases and J by 7 bases, with 8 bases between the two germline ends. From germline, CDR1 is SGHNT and CDR2 YYREEE (reference sequence).

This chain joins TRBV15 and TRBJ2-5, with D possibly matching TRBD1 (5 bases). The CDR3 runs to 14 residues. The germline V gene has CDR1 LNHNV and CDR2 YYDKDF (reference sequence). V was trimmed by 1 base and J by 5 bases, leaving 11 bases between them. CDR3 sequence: CATSRVGAAETQYF. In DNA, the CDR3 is TGTGCCACCAGCAGAGTAGGGGCTGCGGAGACCCAGTACTTC.

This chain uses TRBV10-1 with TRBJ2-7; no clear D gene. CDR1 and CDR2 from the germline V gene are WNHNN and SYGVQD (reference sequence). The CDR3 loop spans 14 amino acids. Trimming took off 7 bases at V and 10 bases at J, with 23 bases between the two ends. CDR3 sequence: CASMGTSDLLKQYF. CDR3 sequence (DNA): TGCGCCAGCATGGGTACCTCGGACCTCCTGAAACAGTACTTC.

The CDR3 sequence is CSASLRDRGPPNYGYTF. The CDR3 nucleotides are TGCAGTGCTAGTCTCCGGGACAGGGGGCCACCGAACTATGGCTACACCTTC. The rearrangement links TRBV20-1 to TRBJ1-2, with TRBD1 matching 12 bases. The length of the CDR3 is 17 residues. Germline loops: CDR1 DFQATT, CDR2 SNEGSKA (reference sequence). With 3 bases clipped from V and 2 bases from J, the junction kept 10 bases outside the gene matches.

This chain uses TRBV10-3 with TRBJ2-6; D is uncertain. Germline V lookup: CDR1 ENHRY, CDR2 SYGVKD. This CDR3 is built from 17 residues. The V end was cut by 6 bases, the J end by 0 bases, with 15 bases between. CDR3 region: CAIRSASSLSGANVLTF. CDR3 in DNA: TGTGCCATCAGGTCGGCCAGTTCCCTCTCTGGGGCCAACGTCCTGACTTTC.

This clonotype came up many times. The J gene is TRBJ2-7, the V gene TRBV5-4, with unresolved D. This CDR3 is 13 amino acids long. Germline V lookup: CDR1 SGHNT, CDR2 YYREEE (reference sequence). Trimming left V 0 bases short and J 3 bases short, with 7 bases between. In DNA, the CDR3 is TGTGCCAGCAGCTTGGACGGTCTCTACGAGCAGTACTTC. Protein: CASSLDGLYEQYF.

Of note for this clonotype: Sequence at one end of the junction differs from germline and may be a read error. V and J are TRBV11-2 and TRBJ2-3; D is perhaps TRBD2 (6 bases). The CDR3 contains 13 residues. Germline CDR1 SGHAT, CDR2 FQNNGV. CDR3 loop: CASSLGWGDKQYF. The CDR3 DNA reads TGTGCCAGCAGCTTAGGGTGGGGGGATAAGCAGTATTTT.

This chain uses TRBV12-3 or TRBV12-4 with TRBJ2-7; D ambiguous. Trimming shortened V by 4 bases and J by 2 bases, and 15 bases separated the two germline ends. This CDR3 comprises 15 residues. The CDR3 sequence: CASSSSFRWPYEQYF. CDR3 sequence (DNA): TGTGCCAGCAGTTCCAGCTTCCGCTGGCCCTACGAGCAGTACTTC.

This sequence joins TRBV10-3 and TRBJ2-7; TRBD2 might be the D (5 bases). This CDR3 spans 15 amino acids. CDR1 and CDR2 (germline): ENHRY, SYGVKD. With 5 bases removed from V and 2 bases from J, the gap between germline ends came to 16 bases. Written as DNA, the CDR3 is TGTGCCATCAGTAAAACCAAGGGAGACCCCTACGAGCAGTACGTC. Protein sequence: CAISKTKGDPYEQYV.

CDR3 loop: CASSQELLSGNTIYF. The CDR3 DNA follows: TGTGCCAGCAGCCAAGAACTGCTCTCTGGAAACACCATATATTTT. V and J are TRBV4-2 and TRBJ1-3; unclear D gene. CDR1 and CDR2 from the germline V gene are LGHNA and YNFKEQ. With 0 bases removed from V and 0 bases from J, the gap between germline ends came to 6 bases. The CDR3 is 15 amino acids.

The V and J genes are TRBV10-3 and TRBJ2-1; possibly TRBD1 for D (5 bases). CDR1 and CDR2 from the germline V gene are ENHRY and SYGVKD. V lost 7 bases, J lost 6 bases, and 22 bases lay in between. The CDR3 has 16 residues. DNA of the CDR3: TGTGCCATCACCATGACCTCAGGGTACCCTCCCAATGAGCAGTTCTTC. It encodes CAITMTSGYPPNEQFF.

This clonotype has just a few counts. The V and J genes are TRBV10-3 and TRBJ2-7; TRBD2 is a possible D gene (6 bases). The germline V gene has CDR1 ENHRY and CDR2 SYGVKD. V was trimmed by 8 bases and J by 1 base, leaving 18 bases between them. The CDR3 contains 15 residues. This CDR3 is CAIGTREPGSYEQYF. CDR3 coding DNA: TGTGCCATCGGGACCCGGGAGCCGGGTTCCTACGAGCAGTACTTC.

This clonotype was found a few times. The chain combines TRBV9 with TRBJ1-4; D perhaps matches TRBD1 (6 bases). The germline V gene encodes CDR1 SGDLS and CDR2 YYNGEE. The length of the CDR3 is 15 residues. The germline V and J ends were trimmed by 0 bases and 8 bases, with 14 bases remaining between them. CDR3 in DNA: TGTGCCAGCAGCGTAGAGGGGGGGATTGGCGAAAAACTGTTTTTT. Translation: CASSVEGGIGEKLFF.

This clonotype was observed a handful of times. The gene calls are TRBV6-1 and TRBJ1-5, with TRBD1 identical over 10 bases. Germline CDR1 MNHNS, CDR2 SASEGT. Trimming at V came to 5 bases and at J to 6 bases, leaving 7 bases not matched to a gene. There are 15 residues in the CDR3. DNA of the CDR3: TGTGCCAGCAGTAAATCCGGGACAGGGGCTCAGCCCCAGCATTTT. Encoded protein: CASSKSGTGAQPQHF.

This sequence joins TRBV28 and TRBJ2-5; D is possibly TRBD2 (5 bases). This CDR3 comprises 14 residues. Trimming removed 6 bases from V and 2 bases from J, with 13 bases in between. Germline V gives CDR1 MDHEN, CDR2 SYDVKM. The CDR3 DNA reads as TGTGCCAGCAGACCTTCTCGGGGACAAGAGACCCAGTACTTC. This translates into CASRPSRGQETQYF.

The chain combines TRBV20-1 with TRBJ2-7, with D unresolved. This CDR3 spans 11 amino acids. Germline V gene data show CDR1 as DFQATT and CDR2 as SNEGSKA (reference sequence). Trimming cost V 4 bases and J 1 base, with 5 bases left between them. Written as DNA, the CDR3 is TGCAGTGCTAACCCGTCCTACGAGCAGTACGTC. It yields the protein CSANPSYEQYV.

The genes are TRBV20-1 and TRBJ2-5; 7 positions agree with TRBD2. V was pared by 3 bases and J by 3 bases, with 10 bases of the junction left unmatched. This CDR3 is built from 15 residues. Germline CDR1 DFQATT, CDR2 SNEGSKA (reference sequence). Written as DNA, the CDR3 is TGCAGTGCTAGGAGGGACTATCAAGGGGAAGAGACCCAGTACTTC. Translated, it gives CSARRDYQGEETQYF.

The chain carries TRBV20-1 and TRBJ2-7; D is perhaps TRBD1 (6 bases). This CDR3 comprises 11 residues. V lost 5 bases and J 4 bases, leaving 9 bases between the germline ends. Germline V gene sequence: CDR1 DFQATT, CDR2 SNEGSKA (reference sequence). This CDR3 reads CSALQGYEQYF. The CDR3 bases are TGCAGTGCTCTACAGGGTTACGAGCAGTACTTC.

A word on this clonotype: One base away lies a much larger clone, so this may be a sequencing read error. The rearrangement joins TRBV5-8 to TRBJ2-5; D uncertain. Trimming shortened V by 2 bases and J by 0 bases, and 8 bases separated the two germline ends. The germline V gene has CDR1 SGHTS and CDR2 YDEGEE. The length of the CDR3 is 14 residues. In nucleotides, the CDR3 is TGTGCCAGCAGCTTACTTACGTACCAAGAGACCCAGTACTTC. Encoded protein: CASSLLTYQETQYF. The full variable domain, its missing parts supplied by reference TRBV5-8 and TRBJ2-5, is EAGVTQSPTHLIKTRGQQATLRCSPISGHTSVYWYQQALGLGLQFLLWYDEGEERNRGNFPPRFSGRQFPNYSSELNVNALELEDSALYLCASSLLTYQETQYFGPGTRLLVL.

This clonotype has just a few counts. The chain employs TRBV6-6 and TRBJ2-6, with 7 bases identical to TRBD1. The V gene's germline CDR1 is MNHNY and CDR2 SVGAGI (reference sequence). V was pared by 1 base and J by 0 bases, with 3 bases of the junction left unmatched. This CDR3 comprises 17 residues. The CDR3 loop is CASSYFDRDSGANVLTF. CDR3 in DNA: TGTGCCAGCAGTTACTTTGACAGGGACTCTGGGGCCAACGTCCTGACTTTC.

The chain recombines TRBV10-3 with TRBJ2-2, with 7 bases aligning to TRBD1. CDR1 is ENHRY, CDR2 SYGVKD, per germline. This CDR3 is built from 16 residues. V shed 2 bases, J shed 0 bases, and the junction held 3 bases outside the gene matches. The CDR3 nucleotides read TGTGCCATCAGTGAGACAGGGGCACCGAACACCGGGGAGCTGTTTTTT. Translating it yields CAISETGAPNTGELFF.

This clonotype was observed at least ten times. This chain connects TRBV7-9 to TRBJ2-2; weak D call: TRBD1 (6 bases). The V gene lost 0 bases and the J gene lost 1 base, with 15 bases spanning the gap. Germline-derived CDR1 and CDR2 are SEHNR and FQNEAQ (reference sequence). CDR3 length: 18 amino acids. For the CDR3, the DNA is TGTGCCAGCAGCTTAGCGCAAGGCGACAGGAGGAACACCGGGGAGCTGTTTTTT. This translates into CASSLAQGDRRNTGELFF.

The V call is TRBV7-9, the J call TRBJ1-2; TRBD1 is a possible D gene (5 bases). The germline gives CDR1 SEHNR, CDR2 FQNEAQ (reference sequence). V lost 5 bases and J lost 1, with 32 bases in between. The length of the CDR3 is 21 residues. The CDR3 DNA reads TGTGCCAGCAGCCGGACATCTCAACGACCTGGGGCGGGCTCACTTAACTATGGCTACACCTTC. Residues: CASSRTSQRPGAGSLNYGYTF.